The source of this T cell receptor beta chain is a study of T cell clonotyping in hematopoietic cell transplantation. Study information: Pretransplant recipient samples were taken after cytoreduction. Whole-study results and caveats: Higher Inverse Simpson Index values in graft donor and pretransplant recipient predicted broader posttransplant TCR diversity. At the given depth, recipient repertoires were over 95% de novo clonotypes.

Method: immunoSEQ multiplex PCR; TCRdb's copy keeps in-frame clones and lacks some. The sample has approximately 20,000 clones; more than 70% are singletons. With respect to this clone: Its specificity is unknown.

The trim removed 5 bases at V and 3 bases at J, leaving 9 bases unmatched. The CDR3 runs 15 residues. Germline CDR1 SGHDT, CDR2 YYEEEE. Time point defined: recipient sample about 28 days before transplant, after cytoreduction. This TCR derives from a man between 50 and 59 years old with acute myeloid leukemia. Some clones in this sample may be carry-over from other donors' samples. The chain couples TRBV5-6 to TRBJ2-5; 8 positions agree with TRBD2. Source: peripheral blood mononuclear cells, taken before stem cell transplant. The CDR3 spells CASSPRGGAEETQYF. The CDR3 nucleotides read TGTGCCAGCAGTCCCCGGGGGGGGGCTGAAGAGACCCAGTACTTC.